A selection of T cell receptor beta chains follows, all from one sample in a study of cytomegalovirus exposure and HLA in healthy donors. Sequencing used immunoSEQ multiplex PCR; TCRdb keeps in-frame clones, though not all of them. The sample consists of approximately 180,000 clones, roughly four fifths of them appearing once. Sequencing input: PBMCs. Every receptor here comes from a woman aged 25 to 45 in good health and CMV-seronegative. CDR3s include the opening cysteine and the closing phenylalanine or tryptophan. A D gene is named only where the DNA matches it firmly. Some rows mark clone size as missing; the rest say once, few, many or name a class of expanded clone.

J gene: TRBJ1-2
clone size: NA
V gene: TRBV11-2
D gene: TRBD1
CDR3 DNA: TGTGCCAGCAGCTCAGAGACAGGGATCTATGGCTACACCTTC
CDR3 protein: CASSSETGIYGYTF

J gene: TRBJ2-7
clone size: NA
V gene: TRBV28
D gene: NA
CDR3 DNA: TGTGCCAGCACCTATAGTCAGGATTCCTACGAGCAGTACTTC
CDR3 protein: CASTYSQDSYEQYF

J gene: TRBJ2-7
clone size: NA
V gene: TRBV4-1
D gene: TRBD2
CDR3 DNA: TGCGCCAGCAGCCAAGTGGGTCGGGGGGGCCTCGCCTACGAGCAGTACTTC
CDR3 protein: CASSQVGRGGLAYEQYF

J gene: TRBJ1-5
clone size: NA
V gene: TRBV18
D gene: TRBD1
CDR3 DNA: TGTGCCAGCTCACCCCTATCGCCGGTGACAGGGGCAATTTCTAATCAGCCCCAGCATTTT
CDR3 protein: CASSPLSPVTGAISNQPQHF

J gene: TRBJ2-7
clone size: few
V gene: TRBV4-1
D gene: TRBD1
CDR3 DNA: TGCGCCAGCAGCCAAATGACAGGGGAGTACGAGCAGTACTTC
CDR3 protein: CASSQMTGEYEQYF

J gene: TRBJ2-1
clone size: NA
V gene: TRBV13
D gene: NA
CDR3 DNA: TGTGCCAGCAGCCCATTTCGCTCGGGCAGGGGCGGCGGTGAGCAGTTCTTC
CDR3 protein: CASSPFRSGRGGGEQFF

J gene: TRBJ1-5
clone size: NA
V gene: TRBV6-1
D gene: NA
CDR3 DNA: TGTGCCAGCAGTGAAATGACGGGGGGGCTTCAGCCCCAGCATTTT
CDR3 protein: CASSEMTGGLQPQHF

J gene: TRBJ2-7
clone size: NA
V gene: TRBV7-9
D gene: TRBD1
CDR3 DNA: TGTGCCAGCAGCTCAGGACAGGGGGCCTTGGACGAGCAGTACTTC
CDR3 protein: CASSSGQGALDEQYF

J gene: TRBJ1-5
clone size: once
V gene: TRBV15
D gene: NA
CDR3 DNA: TGTGCCACCAGCCTCGCAGGAAAGTATAGCAATCAGCCCCAGCATTTT
CDR3 protein: CATSLAGKYSNQPQHF

J gene: TRBJ1-4
clone size: NA
V gene: TRBV15
D gene: NA
CDR3 DNA: TGTGCCACCAGCCCGTTGTCGTATGCAACTAATGAAAAACTGTTTTTT
CDR3 protein: CATSPLSYATNEKLFF

J gene: TRBJ2-7
clone size: once
V gene: TRBV6-5
D gene: NA
CDR3 DNA: TGTGCCAGCAGTTACTCGGTCGGGAGCTCCTACGAGCAGTACTTC
CDR3 protein: CASSYSVGSSYEQYF

J gene: TRBJ2-1
clone size: NA
V gene: TRBV7-9
D gene: NA
CDR3 DNA: TGTGCCAGCAGCTTAGGAGTTAGCGACAATGAGCAGTTCTTC
CDR3 protein: CASSLGVSDNEQFF

J gene: TRBJ2-7
clone size: NA
V gene: TRBV19
D gene: TRBD1
CDR3 DNA: TGTGCCAGTAGTATAGAGGGACAGCCGACCTACGAGCAGTACTTC
CDR3 protein: CASSIEGQPTYEQYF

J gene: TRBJ1-2
clone size: NA
V gene: TRBV28
D gene: NA
CDR3 DNA: TGTGCCAGCAGTTTTGAGGGCAGGGAGGCCTATGGCTACACCTTC
CDR3 protein: CASSFEGREAYGYTF

J gene: TRBJ2-5
clone size: NA
V gene: TRBV5-1
D gene: NA
CDR3 DNA: TGCGCCAGCAGCTTGGTAGGGGTTCAAGAGACCCAGTACTTC
CDR3 protein: CASSLVGVQETQYF

J gene: TRBJ2-3
clone size: NA
V gene: TRBV10-3
D gene: TRBD2
CDR3 DNA: TGTGCCATCAGTGAGTCGACTAGCAACACAGATACGCAGTATTTT
CDR3 protein: CAISESTSNTDTQYF

J gene: TRBJ1-4
clone size: once
V gene: TRBV2
D gene: TRBD1
CDR3 DNA: TGTGCCAGCAGTCTGGACAGGCCTGGAGAGCTGTTTTTT
CDR3 protein: CASSLDRPGELFF

J gene: TRBJ1-6
clone size: NA
V gene: TRBV2
D gene: TRBD1
CDR3 DNA: TGTGCCAGCAGACAGGGGAATTCACCCCTCCACTTT
CDR3 protein: CASRQGNSPLHF